Shown below are 4 T cell receptor beta chains from a single sample sequenced in a study of T-cell reconstitution after alpha-beta-depleted transplantation in children. Unique molecular identifiers were incorporated during preparation of the TCRbeta library. A single record per CDR3 protein comes from TCRdb applying MiXCR to the PCR reads. Of some 300,000 distinct CDR3 sequences listed, around a tenth are singletons. Source: PBMCs, taken before TCRalphabeta/CD19-depleted stem cell transplant. These receptors all stem from a boy under three years old with acute myeloid leukemia, due to receive a stem cell transplant.

There are many counts of this clonotype. The J gene is TRBJ2-1, the V gene TRBV5-5, with 14 bases aligning to TRBD2. The CDR3 has 15 amino acids. V trimming: 4 bases; J trimming: 6 bases; junction bases outside the gene matches: 3. Germline V lookup: CDR1 SGHKS, CDR2 YYEKEE (reference sequence). This CDR3 is CASSATSGGANEQFF. CDR3 nucleotides: TGTGCCAGCAGCGCGACTAGCGGGGGGGCCAATGAGCAGTTCTTC.

The chain combines TRBV10-3 with TRBJ2-7, with TRBD1 matching 12 bases. V shed 7 bases, J shed 6 bases, and the junction held 4 bases outside the gene matches. The CDR3 sequence is 13 residues long. In germline, CDR1 is ENHRY, CDR2 SYGVKD. The CDR3 DNA reads as TGTGCCATCACCGGGACAGGGGGCGGCGAGCAGTACTTC. Its protein product is CAITGTGGGEQYF.

This clonotype was detected ten times or more. The chain carries TRBV28 and TRBJ1-5, with D possibly being TRBD1 (6 bases). The CDR3 spans 18 residues. CDR1 is MDHEN and CDR2 is SYDVKM in the germline V gene. Trimming left V 3 bases short and J 5 bases short, with 23 bases between. CDR3 protein: CASSFGWSFRPGDQPQHF. CDR3 nucleotide sequence: TGTGCCAGCAGTTTTGGTTGGTCGTTCAGGCCAGGGGATCAGCCCCAGCATTTT.

This clonotype occurred many times. V is TRBV5-5 and J is TRBJ1-2, with D maybe TRBD1 (5 bases). CDR3 length: 16 amino acids. V lost 4 bases and J 2 bases, leaving 18 bases between the germline ends. The germline V gene encodes CDR1 SGHKS and CDR2 YYEKEE (reference sequence). The CDR3 sequence: CASSPFFPGANYGYTF. CDR3 nucleotide sequence: TGTGCCAGCAGCCCCTTCTTCCCCGGGGCGAACTATGGCTACACCTTC.